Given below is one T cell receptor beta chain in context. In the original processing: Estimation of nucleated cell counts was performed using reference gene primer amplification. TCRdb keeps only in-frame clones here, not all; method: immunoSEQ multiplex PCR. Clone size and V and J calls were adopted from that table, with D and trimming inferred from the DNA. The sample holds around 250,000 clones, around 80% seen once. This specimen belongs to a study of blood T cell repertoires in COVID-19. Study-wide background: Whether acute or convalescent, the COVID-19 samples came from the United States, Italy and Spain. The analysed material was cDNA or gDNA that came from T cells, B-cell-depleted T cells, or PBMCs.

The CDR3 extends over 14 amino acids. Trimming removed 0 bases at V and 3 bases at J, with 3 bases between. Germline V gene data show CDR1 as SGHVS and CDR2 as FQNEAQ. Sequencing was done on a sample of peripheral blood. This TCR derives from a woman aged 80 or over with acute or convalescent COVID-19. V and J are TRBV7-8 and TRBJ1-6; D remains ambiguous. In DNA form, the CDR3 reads TGTGCCAGCAGCTTAGCCGGCTATAATTCACCCCTCCACTTT. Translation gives CASSLAGYNSPLHF.